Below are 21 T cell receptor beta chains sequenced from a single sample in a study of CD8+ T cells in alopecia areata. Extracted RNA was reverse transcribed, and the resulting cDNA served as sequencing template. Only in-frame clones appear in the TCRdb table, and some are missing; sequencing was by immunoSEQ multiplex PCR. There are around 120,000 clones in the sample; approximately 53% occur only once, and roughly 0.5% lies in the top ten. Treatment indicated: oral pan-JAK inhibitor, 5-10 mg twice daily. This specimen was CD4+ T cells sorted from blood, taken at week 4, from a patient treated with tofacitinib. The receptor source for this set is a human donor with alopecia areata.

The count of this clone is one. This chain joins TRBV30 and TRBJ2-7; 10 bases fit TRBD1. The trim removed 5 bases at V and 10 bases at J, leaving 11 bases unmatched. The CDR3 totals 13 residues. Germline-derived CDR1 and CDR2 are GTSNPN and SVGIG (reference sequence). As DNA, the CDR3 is TGTGCCTGGGTGACAGGGGGCGCAGCCACCCAGTACTTC. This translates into CAWVTGGAATQYF.

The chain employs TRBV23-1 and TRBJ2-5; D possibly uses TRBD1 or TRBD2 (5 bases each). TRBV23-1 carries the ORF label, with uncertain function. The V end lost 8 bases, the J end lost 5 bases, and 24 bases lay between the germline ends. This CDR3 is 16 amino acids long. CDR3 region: CASSSSSREVFETQYF. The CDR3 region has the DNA TGCGCCAGCTCATCTAGCAGCAGGGAAGTTTTCGAGACCCAGTACTTC.

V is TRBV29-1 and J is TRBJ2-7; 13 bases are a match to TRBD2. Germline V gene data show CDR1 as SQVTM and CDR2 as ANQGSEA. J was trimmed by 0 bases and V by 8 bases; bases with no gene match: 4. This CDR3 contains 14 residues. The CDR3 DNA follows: TGCAGCTGCCGGACTAGCGGGAGCTCCTACGAGCAGTACTTC. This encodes CSCRTSGSSYEQYF.

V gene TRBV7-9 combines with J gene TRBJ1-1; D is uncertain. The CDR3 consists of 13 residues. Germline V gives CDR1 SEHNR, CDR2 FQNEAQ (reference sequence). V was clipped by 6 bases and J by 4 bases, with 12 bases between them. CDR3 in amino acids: CASRTLPATEAFF. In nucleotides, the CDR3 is TGTGCCAGCAGGACTCTCCCTGCCACTGAAGCTTTCTTT.

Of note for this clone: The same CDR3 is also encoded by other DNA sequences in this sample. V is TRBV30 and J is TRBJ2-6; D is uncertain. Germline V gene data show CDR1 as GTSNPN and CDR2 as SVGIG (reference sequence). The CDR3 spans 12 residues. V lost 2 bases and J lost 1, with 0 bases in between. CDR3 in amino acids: CAWSSGANVLTF. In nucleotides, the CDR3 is TGTGCCTGGAGTTCTGGGGCCAACGTCCTGACTTTC.

In DNA form, the CDR3 reads TGTGCCAGCAGCCCGGATCAATTCGGCGGGGAGCTGTTTTTT. This translates into CASSPDQFGGELFF. The V gene is TRBV7-9, the J gene TRBJ2-2; no clear D. V dropped 5 bases and J dropped 7 bases, with 14 bases sitting between them. Looked up from germline, CDR1 is SEHNR and CDR2 is FQNEAQ (reference sequence). CDR3 length: 14 residues.

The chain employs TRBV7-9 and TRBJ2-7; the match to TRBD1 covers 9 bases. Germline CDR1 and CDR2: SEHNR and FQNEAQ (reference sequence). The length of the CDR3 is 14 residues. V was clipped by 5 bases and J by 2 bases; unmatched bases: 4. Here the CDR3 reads CASSPGQGTYEQYF. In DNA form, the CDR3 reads TGTGCCAGCAGCCCGGGACAGGGTACCTACGAGCAGTACTTC. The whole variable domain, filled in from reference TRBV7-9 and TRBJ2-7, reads DTGVSQNPRHKITKRGQNVTFRCDPISEHNRLYWYRQTLGQGPEFLTYFQNEAQLEKSRLLSDRFSAERPKGSFSTLEIQRTEQGDSAMYLCASSPGQGTYEQYFGPGTRLTVT.

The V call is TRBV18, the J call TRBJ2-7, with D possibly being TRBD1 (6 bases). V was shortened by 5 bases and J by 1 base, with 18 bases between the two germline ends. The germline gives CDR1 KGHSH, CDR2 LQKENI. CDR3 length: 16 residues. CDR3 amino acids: CASSESMGARSYEQYF. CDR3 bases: TGTGCCAGCTCAGAGTCGATGGGGGCTCGATCCTACGAGCAGTACTTC.

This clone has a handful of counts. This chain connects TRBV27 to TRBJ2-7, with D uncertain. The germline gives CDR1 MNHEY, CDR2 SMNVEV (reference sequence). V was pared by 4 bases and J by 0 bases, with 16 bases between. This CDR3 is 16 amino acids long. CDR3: CASSSQRRSPSYEQYF. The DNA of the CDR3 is TGTGCCAGCAGTTCGCAGCGAAGGTCCCCCTCCTACGAGCAGTACTTC.

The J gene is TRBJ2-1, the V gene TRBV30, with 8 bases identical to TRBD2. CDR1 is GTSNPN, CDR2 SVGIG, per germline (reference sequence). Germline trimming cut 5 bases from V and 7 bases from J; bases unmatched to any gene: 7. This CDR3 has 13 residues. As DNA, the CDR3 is TGTGCCTGGTCGGGGGGGGTGAAGAATGAGCAGTTCTTC. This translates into CAWSGGVKNEQFF.

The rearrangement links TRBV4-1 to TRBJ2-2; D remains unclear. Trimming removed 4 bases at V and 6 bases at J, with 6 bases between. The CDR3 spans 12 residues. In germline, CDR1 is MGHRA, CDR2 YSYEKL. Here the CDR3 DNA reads TGCGCCAGCAGCCTACCCGCCGGGGAGCTGTTTTTT. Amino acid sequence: CASSLPAGELFF.

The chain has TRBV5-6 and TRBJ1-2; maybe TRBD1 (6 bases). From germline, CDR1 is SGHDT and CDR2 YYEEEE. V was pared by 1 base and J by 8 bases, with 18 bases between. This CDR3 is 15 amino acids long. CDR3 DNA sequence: TGTGCCAGCAGCTTGCCCGGACAGAACTATGAAGGCTACACCTTC. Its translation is CASSLPGQNYEGYTF.

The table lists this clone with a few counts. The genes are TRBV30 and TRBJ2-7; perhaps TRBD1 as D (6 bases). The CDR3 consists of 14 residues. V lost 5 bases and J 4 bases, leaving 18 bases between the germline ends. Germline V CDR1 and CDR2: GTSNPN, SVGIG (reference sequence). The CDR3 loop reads CAWARDRNWYEQYF. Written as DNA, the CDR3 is TGTGCCTGGGCACGAGACAGGAATTGGTACGAGCAGTACTTC.

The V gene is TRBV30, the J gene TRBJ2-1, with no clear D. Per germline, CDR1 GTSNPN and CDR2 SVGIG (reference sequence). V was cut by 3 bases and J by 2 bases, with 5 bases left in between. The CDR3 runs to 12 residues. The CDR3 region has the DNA TGTGCCTGGAGGACCCCCTACAATGAGCAGTTCTTC. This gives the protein CAWRTPYNEQFF. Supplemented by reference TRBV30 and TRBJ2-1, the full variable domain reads SQTIHQWPATLVQPVGSPLSLECTVEGTSNPNLYWYRQAAGRGLQLLFYSVGIGQISSEVPQNLSASRPQDRQFILSSKKLLLSDSGFYLCAWRTPYNEQFFGPGTRLTVL.

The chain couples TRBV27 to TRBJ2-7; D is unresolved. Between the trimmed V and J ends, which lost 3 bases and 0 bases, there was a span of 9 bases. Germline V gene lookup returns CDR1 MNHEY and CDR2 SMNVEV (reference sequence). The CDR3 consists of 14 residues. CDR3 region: CASSFSVGSYEQYF. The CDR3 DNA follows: TGTGCCAGCAGTTTTAGTGTGGGCTCCTACGAGCAGTACTTC.

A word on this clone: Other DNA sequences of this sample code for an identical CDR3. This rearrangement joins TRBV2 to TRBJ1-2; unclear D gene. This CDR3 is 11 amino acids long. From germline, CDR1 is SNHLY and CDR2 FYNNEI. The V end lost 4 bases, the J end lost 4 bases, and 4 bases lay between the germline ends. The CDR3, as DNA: TGTGCCAGCAGTGCTAGCTATGGCTACACCTTC. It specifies CASSASYGYTF.

The CDR3: CASRDPDYEQYF. CDR3 nucleotides: TGTGCCAGCAGAGACCCCGATTACGAGCAGTACTTC. V usage is TRBV2 and J usage is TRBJ2-7; D unclear. From germline, CDR1 is SNHLY and CDR2 FYNNEI. Trimming removed 6 bases from V and 4 bases from J, with 10 bases in between. The CDR3 is 12 residues long. Complete variable domain (other parts from reference TRBV2 and TRBJ2-7): EPEVTQTPSHQVTQMGQEVILRCVPISNHLYFYWYRQILGQKVEFLVSFYNNEISEKSEIFDDQFSVERPDGSNFTLKIRSTKLEDSAMYFCASRDPDYEQYFGPGTRLTVT.

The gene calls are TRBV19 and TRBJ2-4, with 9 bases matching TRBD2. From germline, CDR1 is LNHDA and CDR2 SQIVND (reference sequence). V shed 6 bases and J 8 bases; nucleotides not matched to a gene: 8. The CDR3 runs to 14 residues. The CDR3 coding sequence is TGTGCCAGTAGGCGGGGGGGAAACGGGGACATTCAGTACTTC. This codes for CASRRGGNGDIQYF.

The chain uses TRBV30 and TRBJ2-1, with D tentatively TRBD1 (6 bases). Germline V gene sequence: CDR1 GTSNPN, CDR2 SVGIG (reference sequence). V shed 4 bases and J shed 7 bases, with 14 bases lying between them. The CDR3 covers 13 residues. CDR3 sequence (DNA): TGTGCCTGGACAAAACAGGGCTGGAATGAGCAGTTCTTC. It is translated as CAWTKQGWNEQFF.

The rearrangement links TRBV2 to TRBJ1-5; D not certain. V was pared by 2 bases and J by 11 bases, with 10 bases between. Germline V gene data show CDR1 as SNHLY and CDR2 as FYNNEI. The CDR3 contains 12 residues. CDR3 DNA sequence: TGTGCCAGCAGTGAAACCCCCCCCGCCCAGCATTTT. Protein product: CASSETPPAQHF.

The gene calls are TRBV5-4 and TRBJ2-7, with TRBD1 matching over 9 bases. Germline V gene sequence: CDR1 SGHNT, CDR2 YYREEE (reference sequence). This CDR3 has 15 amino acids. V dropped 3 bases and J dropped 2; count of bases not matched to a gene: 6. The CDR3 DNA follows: TGTGCCAGCAGCTCCGGACAGGGGCCGCCCTACGAGCAGTACTTC. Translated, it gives CASSSGQGPPYEQYF.